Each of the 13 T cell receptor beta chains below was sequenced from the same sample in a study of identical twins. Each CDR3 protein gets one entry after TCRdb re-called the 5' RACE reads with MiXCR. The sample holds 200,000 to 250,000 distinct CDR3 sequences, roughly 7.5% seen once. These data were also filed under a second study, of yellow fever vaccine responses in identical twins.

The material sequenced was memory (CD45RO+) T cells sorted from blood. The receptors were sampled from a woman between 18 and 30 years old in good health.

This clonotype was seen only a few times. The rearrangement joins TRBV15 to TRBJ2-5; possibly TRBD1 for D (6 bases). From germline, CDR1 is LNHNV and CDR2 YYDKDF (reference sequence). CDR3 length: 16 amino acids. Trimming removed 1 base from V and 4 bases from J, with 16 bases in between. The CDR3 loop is CATSRAHRKQGETQYF. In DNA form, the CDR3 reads TGTGCCACCAGCAGAGCCCACAGGAAACAGGGAGAGACCCAGTACTTC.

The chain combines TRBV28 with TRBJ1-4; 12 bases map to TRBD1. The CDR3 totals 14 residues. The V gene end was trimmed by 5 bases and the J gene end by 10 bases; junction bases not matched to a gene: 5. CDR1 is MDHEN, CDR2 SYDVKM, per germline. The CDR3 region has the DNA TGTGCCAGCAGTCTAGGGACAGGGGGCGGAAAACTGTTTTTT. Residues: CASSLGTGGGKLFF.

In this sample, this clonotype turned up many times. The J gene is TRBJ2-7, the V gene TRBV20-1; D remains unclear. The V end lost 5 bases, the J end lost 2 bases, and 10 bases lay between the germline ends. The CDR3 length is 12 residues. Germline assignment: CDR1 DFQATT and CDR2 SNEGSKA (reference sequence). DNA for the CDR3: TGCAGTGCTCGCCTAGGGCCCTACGAGCAGTACTTC. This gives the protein CSARLGPYEQYF.

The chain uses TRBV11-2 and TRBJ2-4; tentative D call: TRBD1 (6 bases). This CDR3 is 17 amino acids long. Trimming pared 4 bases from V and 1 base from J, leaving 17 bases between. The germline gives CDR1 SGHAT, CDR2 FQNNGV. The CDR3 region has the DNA TGTGCCAGCAGCTCAAACAGGGCTGGAGAGGCCAAAAACATTCAGTACTTC. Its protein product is CASSSNRAGEAKNIQYF. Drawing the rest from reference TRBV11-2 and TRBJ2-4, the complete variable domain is EAGVAQSPRYKIIEKRQSVAFWCNPISGHATLYWYQQILGQGPKLLIQFQNNGVVDDSQLPKDRFSAERLKGVDSTLKIQPAKLEDSAVYLCASSSNRAGEAKNIQYFGAGTRLSVL.

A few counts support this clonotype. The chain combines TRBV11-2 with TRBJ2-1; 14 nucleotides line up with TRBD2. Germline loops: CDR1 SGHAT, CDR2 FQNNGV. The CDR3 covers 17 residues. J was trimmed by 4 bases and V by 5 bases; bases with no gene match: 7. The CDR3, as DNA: TGTGCCAGCAGCCAAGGACTAGCGGGGGGTTCGTACAATGAGCAGTTCTTC. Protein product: CASSQGLAGGSYNEQFF.

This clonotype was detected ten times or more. The CDR3 DNA is TGCAGTGCTATCACTTCCCTCACCTATGGCTACACCTTC. Translating gives CSAITSLTYGYTF. The gene calls are TRBV20-1 and TRBJ1-2; D is undetermined. Germline V gene sequence: CDR1 DFQATT, CDR2 SNEGSKA (reference sequence). This CDR3 region has 13 residues. The V and J ends lost 4 bases and 4 bases respectively, with 13 bases between them.

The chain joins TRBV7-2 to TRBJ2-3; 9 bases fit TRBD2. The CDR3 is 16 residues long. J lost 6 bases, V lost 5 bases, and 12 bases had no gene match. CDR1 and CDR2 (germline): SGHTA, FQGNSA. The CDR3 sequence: CASSRVGAGGLDTQYF. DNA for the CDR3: TGTGCCAGCAGCCGAGTCGGGGCGGGGGGGCTGGATACGCAGTATTTT.

The CDR3 loop is CASSSGTVSSYNSPLHF. Here the CDR3 DNA reads TGTGCCAGCAGCTCCGGGACTGTAAGCTCCTATAATTCACCCCTCCACTTT. The chain combines TRBV7-8 with TRBJ1-6; possibly TRBD1 for D (5 bases). V was cut by 4 bases and J by 0 bases, with 13 bases left in between. The CDR3 contains 17 residues. Germline CDR1 SGHVS, CDR2 FQNEAQ. Looking up the rest from reference TRBV7-8 and TRBJ1-6 gives the full variable domain: GAGVSQSPRYKVAKRGQDVALRCDPISGHVSLFWYQQALGQGPEFLTYFQNEAQLDKSGLPSDRFFAERPEGSVSTLKIQRTQQEDSAVYLCASSSGTVSSYNSPLHFGNGTRLTVT.

The DNA for the CDR3 is TGTGCCAGCTCACCACGGGGTGCACCCACAGATACGCAGTATTTT. It codes for CASSPRGAPTDTQYF. V usage is TRBV18 and J usage is TRBJ2-3; the D is unclear. Per germline, CDR1 KGHSH and CDR2 LQKENI. This CDR3 spans 15 amino acids. V lost 1 base and J lost 2, with 10 bases in between.

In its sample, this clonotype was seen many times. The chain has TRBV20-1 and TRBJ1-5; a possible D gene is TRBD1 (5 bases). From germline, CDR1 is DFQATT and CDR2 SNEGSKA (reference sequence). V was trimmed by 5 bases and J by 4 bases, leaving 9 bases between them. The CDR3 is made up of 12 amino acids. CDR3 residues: CSALRGNQPQHF. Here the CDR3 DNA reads TGCAGTGCTCTTCGGGGGAATCAGCCCCAGCATTTT.

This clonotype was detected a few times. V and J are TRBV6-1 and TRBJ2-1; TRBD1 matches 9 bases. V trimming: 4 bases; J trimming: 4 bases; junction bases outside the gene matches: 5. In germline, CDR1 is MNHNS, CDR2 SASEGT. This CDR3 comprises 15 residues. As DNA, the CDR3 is TGTGCCAGCAGTGGTTTGGGACAGGGATACAATGAGCAGTTCTTC. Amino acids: CASSGLGQGYNEQFF.

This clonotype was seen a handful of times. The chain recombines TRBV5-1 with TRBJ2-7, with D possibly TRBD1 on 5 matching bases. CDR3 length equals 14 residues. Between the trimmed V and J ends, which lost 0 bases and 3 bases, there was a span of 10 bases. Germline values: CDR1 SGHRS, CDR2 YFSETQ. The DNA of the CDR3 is TGCGCCAGCAGCTTGGTAGGGGTCGGCTACGAGCAGTACTTC. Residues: CASSLVGVGYEQYF.

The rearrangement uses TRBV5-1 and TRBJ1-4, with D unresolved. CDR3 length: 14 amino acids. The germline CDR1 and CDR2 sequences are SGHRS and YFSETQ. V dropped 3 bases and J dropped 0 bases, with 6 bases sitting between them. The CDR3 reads CASSSTTTNEKLFF. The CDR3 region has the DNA TGCGCCAGCAGCTCGACTACAACTAATGAAAAACTGTTTTTT.